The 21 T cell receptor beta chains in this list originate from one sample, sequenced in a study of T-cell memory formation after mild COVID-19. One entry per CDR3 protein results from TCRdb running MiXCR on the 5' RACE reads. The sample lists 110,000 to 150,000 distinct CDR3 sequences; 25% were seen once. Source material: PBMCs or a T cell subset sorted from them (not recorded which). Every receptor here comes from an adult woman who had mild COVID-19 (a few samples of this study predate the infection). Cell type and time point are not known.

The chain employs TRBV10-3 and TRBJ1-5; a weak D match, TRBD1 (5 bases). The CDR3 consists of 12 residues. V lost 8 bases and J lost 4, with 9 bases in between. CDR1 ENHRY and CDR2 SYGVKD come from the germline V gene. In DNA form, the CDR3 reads TGTGCCATCTCGACAGCTAATCAGCCCCAGCATTTT. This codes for CAISTANQPQHF.

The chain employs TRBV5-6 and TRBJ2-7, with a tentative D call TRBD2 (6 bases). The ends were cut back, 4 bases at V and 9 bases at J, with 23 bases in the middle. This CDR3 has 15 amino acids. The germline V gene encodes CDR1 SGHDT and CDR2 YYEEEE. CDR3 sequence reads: CASSGYGTEGRVQYF. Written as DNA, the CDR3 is TGTGCCAGCAGCGGCTACGGGACTGAAGGGCGCGTGCAGTACTTC.

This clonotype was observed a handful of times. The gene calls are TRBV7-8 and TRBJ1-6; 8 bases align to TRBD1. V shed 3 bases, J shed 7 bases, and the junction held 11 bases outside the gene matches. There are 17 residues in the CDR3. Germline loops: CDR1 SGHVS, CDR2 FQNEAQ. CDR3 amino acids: CASSLNPTGEGNSPLHF. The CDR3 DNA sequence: TGTGCCAGCAGCTTGAACCCGACAGGGGAAGGAAATTCACCCCTCCACTTT.

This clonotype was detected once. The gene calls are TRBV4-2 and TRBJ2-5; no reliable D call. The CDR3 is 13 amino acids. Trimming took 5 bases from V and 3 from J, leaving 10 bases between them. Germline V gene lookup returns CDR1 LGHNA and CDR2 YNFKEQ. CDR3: CASSLAFKETQYF. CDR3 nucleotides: TGTGCCAGCAGCTTGGCCTTCAAAGAGACCCAGTACTTC.

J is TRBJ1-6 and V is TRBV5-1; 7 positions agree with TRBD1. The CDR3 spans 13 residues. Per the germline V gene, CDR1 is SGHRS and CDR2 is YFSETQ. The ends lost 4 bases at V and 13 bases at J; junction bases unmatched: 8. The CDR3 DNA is TGCGCCAGCAGCCCAAAGACACAGGGGCCCCTCCACTTT. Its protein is CASSPKTQGPLHF.

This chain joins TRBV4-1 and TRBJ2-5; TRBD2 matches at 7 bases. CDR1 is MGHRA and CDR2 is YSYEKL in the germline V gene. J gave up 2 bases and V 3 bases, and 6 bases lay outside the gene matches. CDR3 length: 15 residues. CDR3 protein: CASSQSLANQETQYF. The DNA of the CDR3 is TGCGCCAGCAGCCAGTCACTAGCGAATCAAGAGACCCAGTACTTC.

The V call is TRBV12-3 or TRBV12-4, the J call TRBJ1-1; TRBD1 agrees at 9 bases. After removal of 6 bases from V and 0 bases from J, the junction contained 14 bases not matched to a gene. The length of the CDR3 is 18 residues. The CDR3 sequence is CASSASRDRALMNTEAFF. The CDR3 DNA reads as TGTGCCAGCAGCGCTAGCCGGGACAGGGCGCTCATGAACACTGAAGCTTTCTTT.

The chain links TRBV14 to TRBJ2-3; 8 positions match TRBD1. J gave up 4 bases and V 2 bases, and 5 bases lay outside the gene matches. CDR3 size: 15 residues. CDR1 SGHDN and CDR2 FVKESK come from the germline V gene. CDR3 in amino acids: CASSQYSGGPDTQYF. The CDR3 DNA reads TGTGCCAGCAGCCAATACTCAGGGGGCCCAGATACGCAGTATTTT.

In DNA form, the CDR3 reads TGTGCCAGCAGCCTACCCGGGACAGGGACCTACAATGAGCAGTTCTTC. Protein: CASSLPGTGTYNEQFF. This chain joins TRBV21-1 and TRBJ2-1; TRBD1, the D gene given by the table, was not confirmed from the DNA. TRBV21-1 is flagged as a pseudogene. The CDR3 is 16 amino acids.

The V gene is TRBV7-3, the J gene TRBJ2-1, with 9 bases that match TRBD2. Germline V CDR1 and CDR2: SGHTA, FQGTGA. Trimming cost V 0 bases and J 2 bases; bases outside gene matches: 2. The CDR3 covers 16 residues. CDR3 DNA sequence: TGTGCCAGCAGCTTAACTAGCGGGGGAGCCTACAATGAGCAGTTCTTC. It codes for CASSLTSGGAYNEQFF.

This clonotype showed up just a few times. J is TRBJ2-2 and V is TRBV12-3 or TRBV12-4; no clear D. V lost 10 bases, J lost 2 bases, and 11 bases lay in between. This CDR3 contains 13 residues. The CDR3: CATVGYNTGELFF. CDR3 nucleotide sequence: TGTGCCACCGTCGGATACAACACCGGGGAGCTGTTTTTT.

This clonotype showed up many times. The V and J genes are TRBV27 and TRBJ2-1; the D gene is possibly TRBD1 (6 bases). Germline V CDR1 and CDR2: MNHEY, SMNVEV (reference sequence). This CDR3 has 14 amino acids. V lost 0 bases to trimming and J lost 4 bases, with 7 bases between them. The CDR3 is CASSLSGTYNEQFF. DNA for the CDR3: TGTGCCAGCAGTTTATCAGGGACATACAATGAGCAGTTCTTC.

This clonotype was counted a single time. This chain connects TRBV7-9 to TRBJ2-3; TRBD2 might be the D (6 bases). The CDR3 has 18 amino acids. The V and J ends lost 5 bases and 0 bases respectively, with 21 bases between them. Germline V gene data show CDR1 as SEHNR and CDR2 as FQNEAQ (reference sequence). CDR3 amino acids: CASSGPGTGRPSTDTQYF. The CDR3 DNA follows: TGTGCCAGCAGCGGTCCCGGGACTGGTCGGCCTAGCACAGATACGCAGTATTTT.

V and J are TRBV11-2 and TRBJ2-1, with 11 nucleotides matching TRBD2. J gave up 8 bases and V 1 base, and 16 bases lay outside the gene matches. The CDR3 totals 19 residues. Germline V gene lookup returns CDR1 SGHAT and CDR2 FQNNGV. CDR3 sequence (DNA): TGTGCCAGCAGCTTAGGCCCCGCCCTACTAGCGGGAGTTTCATATGAGCAGTTCTTC. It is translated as CASSLGPALLAGVSYEQFF.

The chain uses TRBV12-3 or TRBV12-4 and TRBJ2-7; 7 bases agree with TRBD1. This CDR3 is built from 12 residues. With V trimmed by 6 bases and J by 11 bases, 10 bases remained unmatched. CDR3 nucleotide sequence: TGTGCCAGCAGGTCGGGACAGACATCGAAGTACTTC. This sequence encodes CASRSGQTSKYF.

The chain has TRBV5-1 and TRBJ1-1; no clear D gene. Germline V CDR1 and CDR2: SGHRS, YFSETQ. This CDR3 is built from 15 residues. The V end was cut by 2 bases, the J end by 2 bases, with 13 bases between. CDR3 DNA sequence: TGCGCCAGCAGCTTAGTTGGGTTCACTAACACTGAAGCTTTCTTT. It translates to CASSLVGFTNTEAFF.

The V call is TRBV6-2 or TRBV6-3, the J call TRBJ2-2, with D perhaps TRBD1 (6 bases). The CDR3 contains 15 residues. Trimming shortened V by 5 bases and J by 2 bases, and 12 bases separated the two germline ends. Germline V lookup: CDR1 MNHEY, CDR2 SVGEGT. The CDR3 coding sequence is TGTGCCAGCAGTGAGACAGGCCTTAACACCGGGGAGCTGTTTTTT. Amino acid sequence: CASSETGLNTGELFF.

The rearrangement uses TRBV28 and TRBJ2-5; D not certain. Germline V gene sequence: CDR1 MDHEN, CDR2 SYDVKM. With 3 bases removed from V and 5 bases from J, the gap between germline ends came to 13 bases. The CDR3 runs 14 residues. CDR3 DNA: TGTGCCAGCAGTTTCGCCCAAGGTCGGGAGACCCAGTACTTC. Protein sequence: CASSFAQGRETQYF.

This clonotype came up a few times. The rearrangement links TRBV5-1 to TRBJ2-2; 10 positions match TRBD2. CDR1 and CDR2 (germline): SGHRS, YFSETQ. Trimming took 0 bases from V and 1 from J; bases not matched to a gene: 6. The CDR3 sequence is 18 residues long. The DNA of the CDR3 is TGCGCCAGCAGCTTGGCCCTAGCGGGGGCCCAGAACACCGGGGAGCTGTTTTTT. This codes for CASSLALAGAQNTGELFF.

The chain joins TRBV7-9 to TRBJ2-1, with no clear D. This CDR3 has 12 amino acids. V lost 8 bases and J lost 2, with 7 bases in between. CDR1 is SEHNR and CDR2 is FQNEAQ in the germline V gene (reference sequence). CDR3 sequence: CASGPTYNEQFF. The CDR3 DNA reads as TGTGCCAGCGGCCCCACCTACAATGAGCAGTTCTTC.

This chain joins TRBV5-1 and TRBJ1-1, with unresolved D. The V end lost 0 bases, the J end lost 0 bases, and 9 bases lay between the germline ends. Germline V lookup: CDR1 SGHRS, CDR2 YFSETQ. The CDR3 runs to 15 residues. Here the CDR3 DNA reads TGCGCCAGCAGCTTGGCGGACGCTATGAACACTGAAGCTTTCTTT. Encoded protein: CASSLADAMNTEAFF.